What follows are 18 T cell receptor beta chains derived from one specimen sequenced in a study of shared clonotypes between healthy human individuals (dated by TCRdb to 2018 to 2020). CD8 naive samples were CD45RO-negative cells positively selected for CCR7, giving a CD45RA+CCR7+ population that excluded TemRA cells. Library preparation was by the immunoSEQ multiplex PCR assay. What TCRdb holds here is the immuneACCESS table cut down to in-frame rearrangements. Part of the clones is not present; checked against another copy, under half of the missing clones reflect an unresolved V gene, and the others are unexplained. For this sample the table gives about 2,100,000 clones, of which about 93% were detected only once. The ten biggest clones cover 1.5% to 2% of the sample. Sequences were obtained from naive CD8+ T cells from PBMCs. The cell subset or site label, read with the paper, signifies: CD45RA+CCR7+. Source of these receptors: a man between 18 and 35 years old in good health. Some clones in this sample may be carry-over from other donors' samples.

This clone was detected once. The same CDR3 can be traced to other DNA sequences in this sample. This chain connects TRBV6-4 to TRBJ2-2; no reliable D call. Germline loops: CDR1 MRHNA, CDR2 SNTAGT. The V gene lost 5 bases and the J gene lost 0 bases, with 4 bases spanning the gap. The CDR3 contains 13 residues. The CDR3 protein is CASSLTNTGELFF. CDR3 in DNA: TGTGCCAGCAGTTTGACGAACACCGGGGAGCTGTTTTTT.

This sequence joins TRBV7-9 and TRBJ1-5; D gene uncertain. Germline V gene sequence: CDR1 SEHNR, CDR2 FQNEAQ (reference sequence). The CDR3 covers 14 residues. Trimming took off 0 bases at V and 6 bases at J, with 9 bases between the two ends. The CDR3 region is CASSLAGPLQPQHF. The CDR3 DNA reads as TGTGCCAGCAGCTTAGCCGGGCCCCTTCAGCCCCAGCATTTT.

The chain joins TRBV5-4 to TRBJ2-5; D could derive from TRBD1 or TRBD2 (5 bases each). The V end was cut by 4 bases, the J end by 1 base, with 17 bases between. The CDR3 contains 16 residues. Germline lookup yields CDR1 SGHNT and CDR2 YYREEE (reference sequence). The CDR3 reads CASSHLRWGIQETQYF. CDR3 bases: TGTGCCAGCAGCCATCTCCGTTGGGGGATCCAAGAGACCCAGTACTTC.

CDR3 amino acids: CASSELLRNYEQYF. The DNA for the CDR3 is TGTGCCAGCAGCGAACTCCTCAGAAACTACGAGCAGTACTTC. This chain joins TRBV5-5 and TRBJ2-7; D is undetermined. Between the trimmed V and J ends, which lost 4 bases and 3 bases, there was a span of 14 bases. CDR1 SGHKS and CDR2 YYEKEE come from the germline V gene (reference sequence). The CDR3 runs to 14 residues. Filled out from reference TRBV5-5 and TRBJ2-7, the complete variable domain reads DAGVTQSPTHLIKTRGQQVTLRCSPISGHKSVSWYQQVLGQGPQFIFQYYEKEERGRGNFPDRFSARQFPNYSSELNVNALLLGDSALYLCASSELLRNYEQYFGPGTRLTVT.

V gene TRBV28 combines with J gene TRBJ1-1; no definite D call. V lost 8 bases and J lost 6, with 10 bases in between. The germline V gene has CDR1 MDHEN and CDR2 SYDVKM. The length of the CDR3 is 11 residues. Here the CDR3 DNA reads TGTGCCAGCCGCGACGTCGCTGAAGCTTTCTTT. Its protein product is CASRDVAEAFF.

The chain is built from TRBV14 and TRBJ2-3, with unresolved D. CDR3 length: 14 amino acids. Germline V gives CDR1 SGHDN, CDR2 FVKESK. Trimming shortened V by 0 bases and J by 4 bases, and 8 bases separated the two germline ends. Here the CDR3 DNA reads TGTGCCAGCAGCCAAGATTCCCGCGCAGATACGCAGTATTTT. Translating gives CASSQDSRADTQYF.

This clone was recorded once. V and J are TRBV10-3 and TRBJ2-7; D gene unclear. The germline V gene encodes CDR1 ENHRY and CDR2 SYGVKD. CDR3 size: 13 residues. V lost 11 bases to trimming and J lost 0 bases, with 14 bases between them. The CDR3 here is CALLDTSSYEQYF. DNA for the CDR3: TGTGCCCTCCTTGACACCAGCTCCTACGAGCAGTACTTC.

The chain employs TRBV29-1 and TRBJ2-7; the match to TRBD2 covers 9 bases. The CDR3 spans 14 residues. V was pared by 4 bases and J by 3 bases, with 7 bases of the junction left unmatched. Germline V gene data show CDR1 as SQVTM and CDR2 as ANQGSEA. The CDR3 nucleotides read TGCAGCGTTGGGCTAGCGGGGAGATACTACGAGCAGTACTTC. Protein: CSVGLAGRYYEQYF.

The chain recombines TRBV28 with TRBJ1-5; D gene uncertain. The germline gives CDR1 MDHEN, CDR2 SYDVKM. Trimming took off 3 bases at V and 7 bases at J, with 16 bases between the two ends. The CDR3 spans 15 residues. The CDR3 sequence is CASSFVVQQPQPQHF. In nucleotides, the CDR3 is TGTGCCAGCAGTTTTGTGGTACAACAGCCCCAGCCCCAGCATTTT.

The CDR3 nucleotides are TGTGCCAGCAGCTTAGGAGGACTAGCGGGGTACAATGAGCAGTTCTTC. Encoded protein: CASSLGGLAGYNEQFF. The chain has TRBV13 and TRBJ2-1; 12 nucleotides agree with TRBD2. Unmatched junction bases numbered 1, after V lost 0 bases and J lost 4 bases. Germline lookup yields CDR1 PRHDT and CDR2 FYEKMQ (reference sequence). CDR3 length: 16 residues.

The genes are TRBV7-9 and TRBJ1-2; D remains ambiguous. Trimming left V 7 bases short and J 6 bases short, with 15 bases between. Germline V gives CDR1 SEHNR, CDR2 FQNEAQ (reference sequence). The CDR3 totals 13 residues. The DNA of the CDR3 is TGTGCCAGCACCCCTGGGAGACCCGATGGCTACACCTTC. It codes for CASTPGRPDGYTF.

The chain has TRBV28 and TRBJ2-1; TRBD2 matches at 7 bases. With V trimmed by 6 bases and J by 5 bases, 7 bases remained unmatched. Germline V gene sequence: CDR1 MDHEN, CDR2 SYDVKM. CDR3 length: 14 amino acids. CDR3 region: CASRQGGVNNEQFF. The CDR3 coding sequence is TGTGCCAGCAGGCAGGGAGGGGTCAACAATGAGCAGTTCTTC.

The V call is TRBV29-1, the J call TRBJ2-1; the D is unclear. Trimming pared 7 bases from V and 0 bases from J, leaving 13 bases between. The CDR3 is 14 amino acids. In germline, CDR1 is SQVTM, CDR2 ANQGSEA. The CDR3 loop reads CSERGSSSYNEQFF. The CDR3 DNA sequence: TGCAGCGAGCGTGGGTCAAGCTCCTACAATGAGCAGTTCTTC.

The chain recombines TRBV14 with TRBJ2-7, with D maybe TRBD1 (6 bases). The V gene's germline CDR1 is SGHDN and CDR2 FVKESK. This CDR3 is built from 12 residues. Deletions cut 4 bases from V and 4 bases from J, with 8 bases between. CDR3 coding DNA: TGTGCCAGCAGCCCGGACAGATACGAGCAGTACTTC. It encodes CASSPDRYEQYF.

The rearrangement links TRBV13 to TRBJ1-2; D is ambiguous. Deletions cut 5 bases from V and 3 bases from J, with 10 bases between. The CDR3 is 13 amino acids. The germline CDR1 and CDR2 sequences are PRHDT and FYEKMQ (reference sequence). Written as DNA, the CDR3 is TGTGCCAGCAGCCCGACACGGGACTATGGCTACACCTTC. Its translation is CASSPTRDYGYTF.

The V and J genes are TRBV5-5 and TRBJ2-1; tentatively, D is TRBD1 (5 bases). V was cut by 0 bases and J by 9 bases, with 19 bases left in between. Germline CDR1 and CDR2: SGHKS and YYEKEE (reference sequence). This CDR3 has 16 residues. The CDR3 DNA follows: TGTGCCAGCAGCTTGGCCAGGCAGGGCGCGCCGGGTGAGCAGTTCTTC. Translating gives CASSLARQGAPGEQFF.

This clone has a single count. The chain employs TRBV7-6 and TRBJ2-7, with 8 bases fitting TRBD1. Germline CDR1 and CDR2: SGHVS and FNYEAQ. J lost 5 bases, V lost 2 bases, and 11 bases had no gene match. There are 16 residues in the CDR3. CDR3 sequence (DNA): TGTGCCAGCAGCTTATCCGTATGGTCAGGGGGCAACGAGCAGTACTTC. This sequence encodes CASSLSVWSGGNEQYF. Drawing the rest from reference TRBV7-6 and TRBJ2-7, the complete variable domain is GAGVSQSPRYKVTKRGQDVALRCDPISGHVSLYWYRQALGQGPEFLTYFNYEAQQDKSGLPNDRFSAERPEGSISTLTIQRTEQRDSAMYRCASSLSVWSGGNEQYFGPGTRLTVT.

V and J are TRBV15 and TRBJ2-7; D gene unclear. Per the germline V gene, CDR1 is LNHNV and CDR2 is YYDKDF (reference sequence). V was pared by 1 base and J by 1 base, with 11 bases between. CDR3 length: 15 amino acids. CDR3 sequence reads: CATSRAIEQSYEQYF. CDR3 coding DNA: TGTGCCACCAGCAGAGCTATCGAACAGTCCTACGAGCAGTACTTC.